The next 18 T cell receptor beta chains were all read from a single sample in a study of patients and donors after allogeneic stem cell transplantation (dated by TCRdb to about 2020). Library generation was performed with RT-PCR. The data were produced on a NextSeq 550. The public reads were run again by TCRdb, first through fastp at Q25 and then through MiXCR, and only productive beta chains were kept. CDR3 protein duplicates are merged, each entry listing the most common genes and DNA. Present in this sample are approximately 88,000 distinct CDR3 sequences, 5% of which were seen just once. Around 3% of the sample is in the top ten clones. What was sequenced was blood, either unsorted or a sorted T cell fraction (not recorded which). The receptors here all came from a human donor who was either an allogeneic HSCT recipient or a stem cell or donor lymphocyte infusion donor (not recorded which). It is not recorded whose cells these are; they may come from a transplant donor.

This clonotype was observed a few times. The chain links TRBV7-3 to TRBJ1-1; D call uncertain. CDR1 and CDR2 from the germline V gene are SGHTA and FQGTGA. V lost 0 bases, J lost 5 bases, and 13 bases lay in between. The CDR3 extends over 15 amino acids. CDR3 sequence: CASSLTGGFGTEAFF. The CDR3 bases are TGTGCCAGCAGCTTAACGGGAGGCTTTGGTACTGAAGCTTTCTTT. Full variable domain (rest looked up from reference TRBV7-3 and TRBJ1-1): GAGVSQTPSNKVTEKGKYVELRCDPISGHTALYWYRQSLGQGPEFLIYFQGTGAADDSGLPNDRFFAVRPEGSVSTLKIQRTERGDSAVYLCASSLTGGFGTEAFFGQGTRLTVV.

This clonotype was seen a handful of times. This chain uses TRBV12-3 or TRBV12-4 with TRBJ1-2; unclear D gene. This CDR3 has 13 amino acids. V lost 7 bases and J lost 0, with 9 bases in between. The CDR3 DNA reads TGTGCCAGCAAGGGCAGAGCTAACTATGGCTACACCTTC. Translating gives CASKGRANYGYTF.

This clonotype came up many times. The genes are TRBV5-1 and TRBJ2-7, with D perhaps TRBD1 (6 bases). This CDR3 comprises 14 residues. Germline V gives CDR1 SGHRS, CDR2 YFSETQ. Trimming removed 3 bases from V and 3 bases from J, with 13 bases in between. As DNA, the CDR3 is TGCGCCAGCAGCTGGGACACGGCGAGCTACGAGCAGTACTTC. This codes for CASSWDTASYEQYF. The variable domain in full, completed from reference TRBV5-1 and TRBJ2-7, reads KAGVTQTPRYLIKTRGQQVTLSCSPISGHRSVSWYQQTPGQGLQFLFEYFSETQRNKGNFPGRFSGRQFSNSRSEMNVSTLELGDSALYLCASSWDTASYEQYFGPGTRLTVT.

This clonotype was recorded many times. The V gene is TRBV5-1, the J gene TRBJ1-2; D may be TRBD1 (6 bases). V was clipped by 0 bases and J by 8 bases, with 17 bases between them. The CDR3 runs 15 residues. Germline V gene lookup returns CDR1 SGHRS and CDR2 YFSETQ. CDR3 coding DNA: TGCGCCAGCAGCTTGGCCCCGGGGGCGCAGGGCGGCTACACCTTC. Protein sequence: CASSLAPGAQGGYTF. Variable domain in full (rest from reference TRBV5-1 and TRBJ1-2): KAGVTQTPRYLIKTRGQQVTLSCSPISGHRSVSWYQQTPGQGLQFLFEYFSETQRNKGNFPGRFSGRQFSNSRSEMNVSTLELGDSALYLCASSLAPGAQGGYTFGSGTRLTVV.

This clonotype was detected ten times or more. The rearrangement uses TRBV5-6 and TRBJ2-5, with D unresolved. The germline V and J ends were trimmed by 4 bases and 1 base, with 11 bases remaining between them. Germline values: CDR1 SGHDT, CDR2 YYEEEE. This CDR3 has 14 amino acids. CDR3 in amino acids: CASSPDWTQETQYF. For the CDR3, the DNA is TGTGCCAGCAGCCCCGACTGGACCCAAGAGACCCAGTACTTC.

Many counts were recorded for this clonotype. The V gene is TRBV7-3, the J gene TRBJ1-1; D possibly corresponds to TRBD1 (5 bases). The germline CDR1 and CDR2 sequences are SGHTA and FQGTGA. CDR3 length: 14 residues. Trimming left V 5 bases short and J 6 bases short, with 16 bases between. CDR3 protein: CASSPLGGSPEAFF. In DNA, the CDR3 is TGTGCCAGCAGCCCATTGGGGGGGAGTCCTGAAGCTTTCTTT.

This clonotype showed up just a few times. Here the CDR3 reads CASKRDTSYEQYF. The DNA of the CDR3 is TGTGCCAGCAAGCGGGACACGAGCTACGAGCAGTACTTC. This chain connects TRBV2 to TRBJ2-7, with TRBD2 as a possible D gene (7 bases). Looked up from germline, CDR1 is SNHLY and CDR2 is FYNNEI. Deletions cut 7 bases from V and 3 bases from J, with 13 bases between. The CDR3 contains 13 residues.

This clonotype was seen ten or more times. The CDR3 reads CSVDWVKETQYF. The CDR3 DNA sequence: TGCAGCGTTGACTGGGTAAAGGAGACCCAGTACTTC. The rearrangement uses TRBV29-1 and TRBJ2-5; D is unclear. This CDR3 spans 12 amino acids. V was shortened by 3 bases and J by 5 bases, with 10 bases between the two germline ends. Per the germline V gene, CDR1 is SQVTM and CDR2 is ANQGSEA.

V gene TRBV4-1 combines with J gene TRBJ2-3; D unclear. Between the trimmed V and J ends, which lost 1 base and 0 bases, there was a span of 8 bases. The CDR3 contains 15 residues. Germline CDR1 MGHRA, CDR2 YSYEKL. The CDR3 coding sequence is TGCGCCAGCAGCCAAGTTGTAGCTAGCACAGATACGCAGTATTTT. Protein product: CASSQVVASTDTQYF.

Many counts were recorded for this clonotype. The chain employs TRBV5-6 and TRBJ2-3, with D maybe TRBD1 (5 bases). Per the germline V gene, CDR1 is SGHDT and CDR2 is YYEEEE. This CDR3 is 15 amino acids long. The V and J ends lost 0 bases and 4 bases respectively, with 12 bases between them. The CDR3 protein is CASSLGQGRADTQYF. CDR3 bases: TGTGCCAGCAGCTTGGGGCAGGGCCGGGCAGATACGCAGTATTTT.

The chain combines TRBV20-1 with TRBJ2-1; 10 bases map to TRBD1. Germline-derived CDR1 and CDR2 are DFQATT and SNEGSKA (reference sequence). J lost 4 bases, V lost 6 bases, and 3 bases had no gene match. CDR3 length equals 13 residues. CDR3 loop: CSARTGGYNEQFF. Here the CDR3 DNA reads TGCAGTGCGAGGACAGGGGGGTACAATGAGCAGTTCTTC.

In this sample, this clonotype turned up many times. The chain carries TRBV20-1 and TRBJ2-3, with 14 bases lining up with TRBD2. This CDR3 is 15 amino acids long. Unmatched junction bases numbered 7, after V lost 5 bases and J lost 6 bases. Germline CDR1 DFQATT, CDR2 SNEGSKA (reference sequence). CDR3 sequence reads: CSALGLAGVSDTQYF. For the CDR3, the DNA is TGCAGTGCTCTGGGACTAGCGGGAGTTTCGGATACGCAGTATTTT.

This clonotype was counted at least ten times. The rearrangement joins TRBV12-3 or TRBV12-4 to TRBJ2-5; D remains unclear. V was clipped by 5 bases and J by 0 bases, with 4 bases between them. The CDR3 consists of 12 residues. The CDR3 region is CASSPNQETQYF. In nucleotides, the CDR3 is TGTGCCAGCAGTCCCAACCAAGAGACCCAGTACTTC.

This clonotype was recorded at least ten times. The rearrangement uses TRBV4-1 and TRBJ2-3; 8 bases map to TRBD2. J gave up 4 bases and V 5 bases, and 5 bases lay outside the gene matches. This CDR3 contains 14 residues. Germline V gives CDR1 MGHRA, CDR2 YSYEKL. CDR3 sequence (DNA): TGCGCCAGCAGCAAGACGGGACTAGCAGATACGCAGTATTTT. Translation: CASSKTGLADTQYF.

The table lists this clonotype with many counts. This chain joins TRBV7-9 and TRBJ2-5, with 12 bases fitting TRBD2. V shed 4 bases and J 5 bases; nucleotides not matched to a gene: 5. This CDR3 comprises 15 residues. The germline gives CDR1 SEHNR, CDR2 FQNEAQ (reference sequence). Written as DNA, the CDR3 is TGTGCCAGCAGCTACGGACTAGCGGGGTTGGAGACCCAGTACTTC. Amino acid sequence: CASSYGLAGLETQYF.

This sequence joins TRBV7-6 and TRBJ2-5; no reliable D call. The CDR3 loop spans 12 amino acids. From germline, CDR1 is SGHVS and CDR2 FNYEAQ. V gave up 4 bases and J gave up 11 bases, with 14 bases separating them. The DNA for the CDR3 is TGTGCCAGCAGCTCACGACTCCTCCAACAGTACTTC. Amino acid sequence: CASSSRLLQQYF.

Many counts were recorded for this clonotype. The V call is TRBV20-1, the J call TRBJ1-5; maybe TRBD1 (6 bases). Trimming took off 1 base at V and 5 bases at J, with 18 bases between the two ends. The germline V gene encodes CDR1 DFQATT and CDR2 SNEGSKA (reference sequence). This CDR3 has 16 amino acids. CDR3 sequence reads: CSARALEGGSDQPQHF. CDR3 in DNA: TGCAGTGCTAGAGCCCTAGAAGGGGGATCTGATCAGCCCCAGCATTTT.

The count of this clonotype is one. CDR3 region: CASSIQGDGYTF. The DNA for the CDR3 is TGTGCCAGTAGTATCCAGGGGGATGGCTACACCTTC. The chain carries TRBV19 and TRBJ1-2, with TRBD1 identical over 7 bases. Per germline, CDR1 LNHDA and CDR2 SQIVND (reference sequence). V lost 3 bases to trimming and J lost 6 bases; unmatched junction nucleotides: 1. This CDR3 is built from 12 residues.